This passage covers 19 T cell receptor beta chains from one sample sequenced in a study of blood T cells in healthy people across ages (dated by TCRdb to between 2015 and 2016). The receptor library was made with 5' RACE. Sequencing took place on an Illumina HiSeq 2500. A second 7 to 11 cycle PCR used a sample-barcoded 5' primer and a J-beta primer mix. TCRdb ran its own pipeline on the public reads, namely fastp trimming at Q25 and MiXCR clone calling, and kept in-frame beta chains. Merged by CDR3 protein, the rows form single entries marked with the most common genes and DNA. A total of 1 million or so distinct CDR3 sequences appear in this sample, 35% to 50% of them only once. The top ten constitute approximately 17% of the sample. Specimen: blood. These receptors were taken from a woman aged 55-70 years in good health.

The rearrangement uses TRBV4-2 and TRBJ2-7; a weak D match, TRBD2 (6 bases). CDR1 is LGHNA, CDR2 YNFKEQ, per germline. Between the trimmed V and J ends, which lost 0 bases and 6 bases, there was a span of 15 bases. This CDR3 contains 15 residues. This CDR3 reads CASSQEPSVAVEQYF. CDR3 sequence (DNA): TGTGCCAGCAGCCAAGAACCCTCCGTAGCGGTCGAGCAGTACTTC.

This chain uses TRBV15 with TRBJ2-7; tentatively, D is TRBD2 (6 bases). Germline V gene data show CDR1 as LNHNV and CDR2 as YYDKDF (reference sequence). The CDR3 is 16 residues long. V lost 0 bases, J lost 4 bases, and 16 bases lay in between. CDR3 region: CATSRDPTRGGYEQYF. As DNA, the CDR3 is TGTGCCACCAGCAGAGATCCGACTAGGGGTGGGTACGAGCAGTACTTC.

This chain connects TRBV20-1 to TRBJ2-1, with TRBD2 matching over 11 bases. The J segment lost 2 bases and the V segment lost 1 base, leaving 7 bases of the junction unmatched. The CDR3 has 17 residues. Germline lookup yields CDR1 DFQATT and CDR2 SNEGSKA (reference sequence). The CDR3 DNA sequence: TGCAGTGCTAGAGGTAGCGGGAGGGCCGGGCCCTACAATGAGCAGTTCTTC. Its translation: CSARGSGRAGPYNEQFF.

The chain has TRBV2 and TRBJ2-7, with 13 bases fitting TRBD2. V shed 6 bases, J shed 5 bases, and the junction held 4 bases outside the gene matches. Germline values: CDR1 SNHLY, CDR2 FYNNEI. CDR3 length: 14 residues. The CDR3 here is CASSTSGRVDEQYF. The CDR3 DNA sequence: TGTGCCAGCAGCACTAGCGGGAGGGTTGACGAGCAGTACTTC.

The chain uses TRBV5-1 and TRBJ2-7; TRBD2 is a possible D gene (6 bases). Germline assignment: CDR1 SGHRS and CDR2 YFSETQ. The length of the CDR3 is 16 residues. The V and J ends lost 3 bases and 2 bases respectively, with 18 bases between them. The CDR3 nucleotides are TGCGCCAGCAGCTATGCCTCCGGGACTGGTCCCTACGAGCAGTACTTC. Amino acids: CASSYASGTGPYEQYF.

The V gene is TRBV4-1, the J gene TRBJ1-5; tentative D call: TRBD1 (6 bases). The CDR3 length is 16 residues. Germline values: CDR1 MGHRA, CDR2 YSYEKL. V was trimmed by 1 base and J by 0 bases, leaving 10 bases between them. Here the CDR3 DNA reads TGCGCCAGCAGCCAAGGACAGGAGGTTAGCAATCAGCCCCAGCATTTT. Protein: CASSQGQEVSNQPQHF.

This clonotype was seen many times. This chain links TRBV29-1 with TRBJ2-5, with TRBD1 matching 7 bases. This CDR3 region has 12 residues. The J segment lost 5 bases and the V segment lost 3 bases, leaving 3 bases of the junction unmatched. Looked up from germline, CDR1 is SQVTM and CDR2 is ANQGSEA. CDR3 protein: CSVETGSETQYF. DNA of the CDR3: TGCAGCGTTGAGACAGGGTCGGAGACCCAGTACTTC.

The chain has TRBV10-1 and TRBJ2-5; maybe TRBD1 (5 bases). Looked up from germline, CDR1 is WNHNN and CDR2 is SYGVQD (reference sequence). Trimming cost V 4 bases and J 5 bases, with 14 bases left between them. This CDR3 comprises 14 residues. This CDR3 is CASSGGPTGETQYF. For the CDR3, the DNA is TGCGCCAGCAGTGGGGGCCCGACTGGGGAGACCCAGTACTTC.

This sequence joins TRBV27 and TRBJ1-2; D is possibly TRBD1 (5 bases). The CDR3 is 13 amino acids. Germline V lookup: CDR1 MNHEY, CDR2 SMNVEV (reference sequence). V was trimmed by 2 bases and J by 7 bases, leaving 11 bases between them. The chain's CDR3 is CASSLVGTAGYTF. The CDR3 bases are TGTGCCAGCAGTTTAGTCGGGACGGCTGGCTACACCTTC.

J is TRBJ1-2 and V is TRBV28; D may be TRBD1 (6 bases). V was cut by 5 bases and J by 6 bases, with 16 bases left in between. The CDR3 sequence is 14 residues long. Germline assignment: CDR1 MDHEN and CDR2 SYDVKM. In DNA, the CDR3 is TGTGCCAGCAGTGAGGGGGGCGGGAAGGATGGCTACACCTTC. Its translation: CASSEGGGKDGYTF.

This chain connects TRBV19 to TRBJ2-1; maybe TRBD1 (6 bases). V was pared by 1 base and J by 10 bases, with 11 bases between. This CDR3 is 13 amino acids long. Germline V gene data show CDR1 as LNHDA and CDR2 as SQIVND (reference sequence). The CDR3 loop is CASSIVPDREQFF. CDR3 nucleotides: TGTGCCAGTAGTATAGTCCCTGACAGGGAGCAGTTCTTC.

The table lists this clonotype with a count of one. DNA for the CDR3: TGCAGCGTTGAAGATCGGGCAGGGGTCGGCGAGCAGTACTTC. This encodes CSVEDRAGVGEQYF. The chain links TRBV29-1 to TRBJ2-7, with D possibly being TRBD1 (6 bases). With 0 bases removed from V and 6 bases from J, the gap between germline ends came to 15 bases. CDR3 length equals 14 residues. Germline V gives CDR1 SQVTM, CDR2 ANQGSEA.

This clonotype was counted a few times. This chain uses TRBV7-7 with TRBJ2-7, with D unclear. The ends were cut back, 1 base at V and 5 bases at J, with 12 bases in the middle. The CDR3 covers 14 residues. In germline, CDR1 is SSHAT, CDR2 FNYEAQ (reference sequence). Here the CDR3 DNA reads TGTGCCAGCAGCTTAGATAGCTCGGCCCACGAGCAGTACTTC. This encodes CASSLDSSAHEQYF.

This clonotype came up a few times. This clone may be a read error of a much larger clone one base away. The rearrangement joins TRBV29-1 to TRBJ2-1; the D gene is possibly TRBD2 (7 bases). V lost 3 bases and J lost 6, with 9 bases in between. CDR1 SQVTM and CDR2 ANQGSEA come from the germline V gene. This CDR3 region has 12 residues. For the CDR3, the DNA is TGCAGCGTTGACGGGGGGCCCAATGAGCAGTTCTTC. Protein: CSVDGGPNEQFF.

The chain has TRBV20-1 and TRBJ2-2; 11 bases are shared with TRBD2. There are 15 residues in the CDR3. The germline gives CDR1 DFQATT, CDR2 SNEGSKA (reference sequence). V shed 2 bases, J shed 5 bases, and the junction held 4 bases outside the gene matches. CDR3: CSARTSGSGTGELFF. Written as DNA, the CDR3 is TGCAGTGCTAGAACTAGCGGGAGTGGTACCGGGGAGCTGTTTTTT.

V and J are TRBV5-5 and TRBJ2-2; 7 bases are shared with TRBD1. The CDR3 covers 15 residues. Germline CDR1 and CDR2: SGHKS and YYEKEE (reference sequence). The ends lost 0 bases at V and 6 bases at J; junction bases unmatched: 5. In DNA form, the CDR3 reads TGTGCCAGCAGCTTGGTACAGGGGATACCCGGGGAGCTGTTTTTT. It specifies CASSLVQGIPGELFF.

The gene calls are TRBV2 and TRBJ2-3; 11 nucleotides line up with TRBD2. The CDR3 is 16 residues long. The V and J ends lost 7 bases and 1 base, in that order; junction bases with no gene match: 7. Germline V gene lookup returns CDR1 SNHLY and CDR2 FYNNEI. This chain's CDR3 is CASTKLTSGGTDTQYF. The CDR3 nucleotides read TGTGCCAGCACCAAGTTGACTAGCGGGGGCACAGATACGCAGTATTTT.

CDR3 amino acids: CASSLGDRDLTDTQYF. DNA for the CDR3: TGTGCCAGCAGCTTAGGGGACCGGGACCTCACAGATACGCAGTATTTT. The chain employs TRBV7-9 and TRBJ2-3; D is tentatively TRBD1 or TRBD2 (5 bases each). The ends were cut back, 1 base at V and 2 bases at J, with 13 bases in the middle. This CDR3 is 16 amino acids long. Germline V gene sequence: CDR1 SEHNR, CDR2 FQNEAQ (reference sequence).

J is TRBJ2-4 and V is TRBV28; D is possibly TRBD2 (5 bases). The CDR3 totals 13 residues. In germline, CDR1 is MDHEN, CDR2 SYDVKM. V lost 6 bases, J lost 3 bases, and 9 bases lay in between. The CDR3 sequence: CASSGGGKNIQYF. The CDR3 DNA reads TGTGCCAGCAGCGGTGGAGGCAAAAACATTCAGTACTTC.